This T cell receptor beta chain was sequenced for a study of cytomegalovirus exposure and HLA in healthy donors. Germline-derived CDR1 and CDR2 are MGHRA and YSYEKL. The CDR3 runs to 15 residues. The ends lost 1 base at V and 4 bases at J; junction bases unmatched: 3. PCR amplification relied on 60 Vbeta primers (plus 13 Jbeta primers). TCRdb keeps only in-frame clones here, not all; method: immunoSEQ multiplex PCR. This table has around 160,000 clones, 73% appearing once. This receptor was identified in a woman under 30 in good health and CMV-seronegative. Sequencing used PBMCs. This sequence joins TRBV4-1 and TRBJ2-1; TRBD1 agrees at 8 bases. CDR3 sequence (DNA): TGCGCCAGCAGCCAAGCCGGGACAGGTTACAATGAGCAGTTCTTC. Translating gives CASSQAGTGYNEQFF.